The source of this TCR beta chain is a study of cytotoxic CD8 clonotypes in ibrutinib-treated CLL. Whole-study results and caveats: Clonality went up at the time of ibrutinib response, stayed stable in sustained remission, and later dropped back toward its baseline level at progression.

The V gene end was trimmed by 5 bases and the J gene end by 2 bases; junction bases not matched to a gene: 4. Looked up from germline, CDR1 is MNHEY and CDR2 is SMNVEV (reference sequence). The CDR3 covers 14 residues. Generated by immunoSEQ multiplex PCR, the TCRdb table keeps only in-frame clones and is missing some. The sample has around 14,000 clones; roughly 50% are singletons. To note about this clone: What it recognizes is unknown.

This sequence was found in a human donor with chronic lymphocytic leukemia. Material: PBMCs, obtained at a roughly 25-month disease-progression time point, from a patient treated with ibrutinib. The rearrangement uses TRBV27 and TRBJ1-1; 8 positions match TRBD1. The CDR3 region is CASSPGTGNTEAFF. CDR3 DNA: TGTGCCAGCAGTCCGGGGACAGGAAACACTGAAGCTTTCTTT.